This T cell receptor (beta chain) emerged from a study of blood T cell repertoires in COVID-19. Clones were sequenced by immunoSEQ multiplex PCR, and TCRdb holds only the in-frame ones, with some missing. Of more than 95,000 clones listed, approximately 88% are singletons. Trimming cost V 0 bases and J 1 base; bases outside gene matches: 7. Germline CDR1 SGHRS, CDR2 YFSETQ. The CDR3 has 16 residues. The sample consisted of peripheral blood. The TCR was taken from a human donor in a cohort sampled during active COVID-19. The chain uses TRBV5-1 and TRBJ2-7; TRBD1 agrees at 7 bases. The CDR3 protein is CASSLDLGQSSYEQYF. CDR3 DNA sequence: TGCGCCAGCAGCTTGGACTTGGGACAGTCTTCCTACGAGCAGTACTTC.